This T cell receptor beta chain was sequenced during a study of monozygotic twins with inflammatory bowel disease (dated by TCRdb to between 2018 and 2020). Background for the entire study: In total, 28 monozygotic twin pairs made up the full study: 19 Danish pairs, all IBD-discordant, plus nine German pairs, of which four were IBD-concordant and five were IBD-discordant. Each individual had, on average, about 151 000 unique TCRalpha sequences and 181 000 unique TCRbeta sequences available for analysis. Within discordant pairs, disease-associated traits were sought mainly by comparing IBD patients with their genetically identical healthy co-twins. On the study overall, not on this receptor specifically: IBD patients had lower TCRbeta repertoire diversity, measured by the inverse Simpson index, than their healthy co-twins. Background noise and inter-individual variability may have been introduced into the repertoires by the differing immunosuppressive treatments among patients. IBD patients shared fewer clonotypes with other individuals than healthy twins did, most markedly in patients showing signs of disease activity. No single strong signal or clonotype linked to IBD turned up in the results, so the idea that one exists was not supported. The analysis was unable to tell apart different T cell subtypes. Repertoire similarity did not differ between concordant and discordant twins, possibly due to limited statistical power.

A roughly 2.7 ml peripheral blood sample was drawn into PAXgene tubes per donor and stored at -80°C. Total RNA was isolated from whole blood with the PAXgene blood miRNA kit on an automated QIAcube, without T cell sorting. Peripheral blood from monozygotic twin pairs, either concordant or discordant for inflammatory bowel disease, underwent deep TCRalpha and TCRbeta repertoire profiling that used unique molecular barcoding. Smoking habits were recorded for all twin pairs, and each individual was classified as a current, former or never smoker. The CDR3 covers 14 residues, taking in both the cysteine and the phenylalanine. A DNA sequence was not provided. The germline V gene encodes CDR1 SNHLY and CDR2 FYNNEI. A note on this clonotype: Which antigen it targets is not known.

Libraries were made using 5' RACE. For each TCR library, around 3,800 ng of total RNA was used. cDNA was synthesized with SMARTScribe reverse transcriptase in eight separate reactions per sample. During cDNA synthesis, template switching introduced unique molecular identifiers that contained a 6-nucleotide sample barcode. TCRalpha and TCRbeta cDNA was amplified in two nested PCRs of 16 and 9 cycles, and bead purification was carried out after each PCR. Before amplification, the cDNA was treated with uracil DNA-glycosylase and purified using the QIAquick PCR purification kit. In the second PCR, Illumina TruSeq-compatible adapters and sample-specific barcodes were added. TapeStation and Qubit were used to check library quality and concentration, and 5 ng of each library went into the pool. Sequencing of pooled libraries was carried out on an Illumina HiSeq2500 single-index Rapid Run using 2 x 100 bp reads and custom sequencing primers. As for how the authors treated the data: PCR and sequencing errors were corrected by UMI-based consensus assembly using MiGEC version 1.2.6. MiXCR version 2.1.1 handled V(D)J alignment, clonotype assembly and CDR3 extraction. Normalisation of gene usage, clonotype sharing and MAIT/NKT TCR abundance was achieved by analysing the top 1000, 10 000 and 20 000 clonotypes per sample. After downsampling to 27 000 UMIs, diversity was calculated as the inverse Simpson index using the vegan R package. Paired Mann-Whitney U tests were applied to discordant twin pairs, with Benjamini-Hochberg correction for multiple testing. Reprocessed by TCRdb, the reads give a single entry per CDR3 protein sequence, without DNA. The V and J calls shown here were made by TCRdb, not taken from the authors' results. This sample's table contains about 150,000 distinct CDR3 sequences. The ten largest clonotypes hold around 1.2% of the sample.

The chain links TRBV2 with TRBJ2-3; without DNA, the TCRdb call of TRBD1 cannot be checked. Sequencing was done on a sample of blood. The clonotype comes from a human donor with ulcerative colitis or Crohn's disease, or a healthy co-twin of an affected twin (not recorded which). The CDR3 in this case is CASSEGAVTDTQYF.